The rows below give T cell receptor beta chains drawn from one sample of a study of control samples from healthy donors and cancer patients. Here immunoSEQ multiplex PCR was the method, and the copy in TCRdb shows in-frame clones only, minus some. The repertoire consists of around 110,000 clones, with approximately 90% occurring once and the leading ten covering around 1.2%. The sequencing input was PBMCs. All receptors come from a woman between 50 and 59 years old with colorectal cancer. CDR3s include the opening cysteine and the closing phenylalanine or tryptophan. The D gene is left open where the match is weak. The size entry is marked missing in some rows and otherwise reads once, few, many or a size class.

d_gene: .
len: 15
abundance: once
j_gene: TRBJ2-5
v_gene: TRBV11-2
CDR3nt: TGTGCCAGCAGCTTAAGTTCCTGGCAAGGGGAGGCAGAGTACTTC
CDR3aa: CASSLSSWQGEAEYF

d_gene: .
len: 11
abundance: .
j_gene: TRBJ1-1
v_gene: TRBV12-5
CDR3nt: TGTGCTAGTGGAGCGAACACTGAAGCTTTCTTT
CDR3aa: CASGANTEAFF

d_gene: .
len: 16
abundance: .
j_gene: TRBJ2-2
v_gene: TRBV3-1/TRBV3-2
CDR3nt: TGTGCCAGCAGCCAAGAGGCTAGCGTATCAACCGGGGAGCTGTTTTTT
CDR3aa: CASSQEASVSTGELFF

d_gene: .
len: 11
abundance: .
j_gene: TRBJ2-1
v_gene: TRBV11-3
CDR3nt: TGTGCCAGCAGCTTAGACGGTGAGCAGTTCTTC
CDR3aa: CASSLDGEQFF

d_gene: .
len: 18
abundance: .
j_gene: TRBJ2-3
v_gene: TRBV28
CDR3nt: TGTGCCAGCAGCTCCGCCCGGGGGAGCCAACTAAGCACAGATACGCAGTATTTT
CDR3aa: CASSSARGSQLSTDTQYF

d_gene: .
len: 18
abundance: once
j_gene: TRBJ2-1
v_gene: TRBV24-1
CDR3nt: TGTGCCACCAGTGACCCTACAGGGTTCCAAGAGAAGAGGAATGAGCAGTTCTTC
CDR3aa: CATSDPTGFQEKRNEQFF

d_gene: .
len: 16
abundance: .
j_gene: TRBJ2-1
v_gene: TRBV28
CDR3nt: TGTGCCAGCAGTTTATCCGGCCACAGATCAACCCGAGAGCAGTTCTTC
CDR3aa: CASSLSGHRSTREQFF

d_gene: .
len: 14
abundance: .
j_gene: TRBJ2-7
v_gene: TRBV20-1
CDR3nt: TGCAGTGCTAGTTCTCGTGACCGGACCTACGAGCAGTACTTC
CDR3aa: CSASSRDRTYEQYF

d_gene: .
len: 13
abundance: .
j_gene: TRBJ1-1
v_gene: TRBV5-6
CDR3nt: TGTGCCAGCAGCTTACCGGGACCCACCAAGGCTTTCTTT
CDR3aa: CASSLPGPTKAFF

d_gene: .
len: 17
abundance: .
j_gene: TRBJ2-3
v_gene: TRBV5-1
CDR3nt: TGCGCCAGCAGCTTGTCTTCCGCAGCGACAACAGCAGATACGCAGTATTTT
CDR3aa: CASSLSSAATTADTQYF

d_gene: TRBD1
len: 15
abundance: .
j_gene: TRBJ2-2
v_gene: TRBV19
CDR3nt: TGTGCCAGTAGTACCCGGGACAGACTTTCCGGGGAGCTGTTTTTT
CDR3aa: CASSTRDRLSGELFF

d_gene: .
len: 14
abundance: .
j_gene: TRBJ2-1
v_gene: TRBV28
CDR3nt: TGTGCCAGCAGTTTCGGGTGGTCCTACAATGAGCAGTTCTTC
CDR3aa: CASSFGWSYNEQFF

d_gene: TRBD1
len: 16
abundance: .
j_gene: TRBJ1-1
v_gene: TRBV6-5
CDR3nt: TGTGCCAGCAGTTCCCCAGAGACAGGGAGAAGGTCTGAAGCTTTCTTT
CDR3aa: CASSSPETGRRSEAFF

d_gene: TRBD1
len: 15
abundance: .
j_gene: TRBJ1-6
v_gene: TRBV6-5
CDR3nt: TGTGCCAGCAGCAGGGGACAGGGAGGTGATTCACCCCTCCACTTT
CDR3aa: CASSRGQGGDSPLHF

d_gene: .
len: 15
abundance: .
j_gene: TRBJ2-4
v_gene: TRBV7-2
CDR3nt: TGTGCCAGCAGCCCGGACAGTCTAGCCAAAAACATTCAGTACTTC
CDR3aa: CASSPDSLAKNIQYF

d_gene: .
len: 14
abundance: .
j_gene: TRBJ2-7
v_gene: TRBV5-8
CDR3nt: TGTGCCAGCAGCTTGCACCCCAGATCCTACGAGCAGTACTTC
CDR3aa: CASSLHPRSYEQYF

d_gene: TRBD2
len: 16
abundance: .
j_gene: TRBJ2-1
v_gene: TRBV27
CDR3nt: TGTGCCAGCAGGGCCGACTGGGCTAGCGGGTACAATGAGCAGTTCTTC
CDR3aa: CASRADWASGYNEQFF

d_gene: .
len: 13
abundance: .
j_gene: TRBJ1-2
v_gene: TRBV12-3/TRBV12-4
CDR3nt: TGTGCCAGCAGTTTCGGGCGGGTGGATGGCTACACCTTC
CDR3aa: CASSFGRVDGYTF

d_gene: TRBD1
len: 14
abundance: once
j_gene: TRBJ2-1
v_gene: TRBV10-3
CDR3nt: TGTGCCATCAGCCCGGGACAGGGGGCGCGGGAGCAGTTCTTC
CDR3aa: CAISPGQGAREQFF

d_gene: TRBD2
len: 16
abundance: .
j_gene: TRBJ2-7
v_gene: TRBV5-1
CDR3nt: TGCGCCAGCAGCGTAGCTAGCGGGAGTAAGGGGTACGAGCAGTACTTC
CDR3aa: CASSVASGSKGYEQYF

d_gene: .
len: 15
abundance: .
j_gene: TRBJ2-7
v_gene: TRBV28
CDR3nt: TGTGCCAGCAGACAAATCCCGGGAGACTCCTACGAGCAGTACTTC
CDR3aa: CASRQIPGDSYEQYF

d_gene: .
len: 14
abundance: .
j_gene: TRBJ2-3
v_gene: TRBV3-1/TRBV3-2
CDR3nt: TGTGCCAGCAGCCAAAACGGTAGAACAGATACGCAGTATTTT
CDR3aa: CASSQNGRTDTQYF

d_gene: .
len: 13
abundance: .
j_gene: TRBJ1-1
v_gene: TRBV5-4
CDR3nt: TGTGCCAGCAGCTTTTCAGGAAGCACTGAAGCTTTCTTT
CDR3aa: CASSFSGSTEAFF

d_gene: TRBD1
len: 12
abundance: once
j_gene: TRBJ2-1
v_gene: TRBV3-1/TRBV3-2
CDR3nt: TGTGCCAGCAGCCAGACAGGGGATGAGCAGTTCTTC
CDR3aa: CASSQTGDEQFF

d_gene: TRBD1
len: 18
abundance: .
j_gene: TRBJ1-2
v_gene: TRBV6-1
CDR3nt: TGTGCCAGCAGTGAAGCGCACGGTCTGGGACAGGGTGGCTATGGCTACACCTTC
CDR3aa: CASSEAHGLGQGGYGYTF

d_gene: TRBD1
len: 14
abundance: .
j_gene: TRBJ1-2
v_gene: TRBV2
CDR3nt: TGTGCCAGCAGTGGAGGACAGGGGCCTTATGGCTACACCTTC
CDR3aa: CASSGGQGPYGYTF

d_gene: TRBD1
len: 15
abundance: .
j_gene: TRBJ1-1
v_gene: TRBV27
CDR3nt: TGTGCCAGCAGTCTTTACAGCGACAGGGATACTGAAGCTTTCTTT
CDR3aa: CASSLYSDRDTEAFF

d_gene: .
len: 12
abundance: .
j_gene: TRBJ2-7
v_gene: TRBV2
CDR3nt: TGTGCCAGCAGTTCGGACAACTACGAGCAGTACTTC
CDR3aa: CASSSDNYEQYF

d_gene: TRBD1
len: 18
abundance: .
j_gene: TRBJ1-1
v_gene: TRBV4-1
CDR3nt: TGCGCCAGCAGCCAAGATCCTCATCCGGACAGGTTGAACACTGAAGCTTTCTTT
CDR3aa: CASSQDPHPDRLNTEAFF

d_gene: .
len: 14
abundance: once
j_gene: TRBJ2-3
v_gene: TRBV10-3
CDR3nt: TGTGCCATCAGTGCGAGGACAATTAGGGATACGCAGTATTTT
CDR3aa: CAISARTIRDTQYF

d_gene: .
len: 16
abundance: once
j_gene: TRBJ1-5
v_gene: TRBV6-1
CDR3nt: TGTGCCAGCAGTGTGGGAGGGGGGGCGGTCGGTCAGCCCCAGCATTTT
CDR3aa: CASSVGGGAVGQPQHF

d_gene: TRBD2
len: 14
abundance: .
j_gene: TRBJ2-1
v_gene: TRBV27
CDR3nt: TGTGCCAGCAGTAGCGGGGGTTTAATGGGCGAGCAGTTCTTC
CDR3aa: CASSSGGLMGEQFF

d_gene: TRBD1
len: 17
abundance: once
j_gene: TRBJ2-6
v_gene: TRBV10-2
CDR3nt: TGCGCCAGCAGGGAGACAGGGGCGCTCTCTGGGGCCAACGTCCTGACTTTC
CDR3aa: CASRETGALSGANVLTF

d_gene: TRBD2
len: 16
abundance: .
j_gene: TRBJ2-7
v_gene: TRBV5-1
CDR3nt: TGCGCCAGCAGCGAGTTAAGAAGCGGGAGCTCCTACGAGCAGTACTTC
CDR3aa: CASSELRSGSSYEQYF

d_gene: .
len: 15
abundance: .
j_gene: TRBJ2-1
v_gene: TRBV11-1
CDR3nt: TGTGCCAGCAGCGTGGTCGGCCCCAAAGTCAATGAGCAGTTCTTC
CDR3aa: CASSVVGPKVNEQFF

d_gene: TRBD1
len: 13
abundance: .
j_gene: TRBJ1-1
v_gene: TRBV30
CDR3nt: TGTGCCTGGAGCCTAGGACAGGGGTATAATGCTTTCTTT
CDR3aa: CAWSLGQGYNAFF

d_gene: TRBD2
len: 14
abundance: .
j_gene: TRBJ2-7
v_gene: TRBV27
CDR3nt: TGTGCCAGCAGATATAGCGGGAGAATCCACGAGCAGTACTTC
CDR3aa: CASRYSGRIHEQYF

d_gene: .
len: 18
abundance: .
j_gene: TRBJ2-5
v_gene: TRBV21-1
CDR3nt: TGTGCCAGCAGACACAATGGGAGAGGGTTGGTAGCGGAAGAGACCCAGTACTTC
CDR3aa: CASRHNGRGLVAEETQYF

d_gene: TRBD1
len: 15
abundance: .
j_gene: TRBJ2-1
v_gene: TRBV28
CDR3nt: TGTGCCAGCAGAGAGGGGGCAACGTCCTACAATGAGCAGTTCTTC
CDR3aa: CASREGATSYNEQFF

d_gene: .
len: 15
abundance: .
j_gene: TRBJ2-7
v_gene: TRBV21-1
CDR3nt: TGTGCCAGCAGCAAAGGTAACAGGTGGATCTACGAGCAGTACTTC
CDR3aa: CASSKGNRWIYEQYF

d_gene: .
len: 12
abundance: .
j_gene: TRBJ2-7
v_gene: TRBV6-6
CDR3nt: TGTGCCAGCAGTAACGGATGGGGCGAGCAGTACTTC
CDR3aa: CASSNGWGEQYF

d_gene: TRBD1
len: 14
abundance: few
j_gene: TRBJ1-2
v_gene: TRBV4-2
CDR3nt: TGTGCCAGCAGCCAACCTACAGGGGACTATGGCTACACCTTC
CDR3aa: CASSQPTGDYGYTF

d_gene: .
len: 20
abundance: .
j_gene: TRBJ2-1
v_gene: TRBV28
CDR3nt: TGTGCCAGCAAGGTATTGCGGACTACCCGTTTACCTCTCTCCTACAATGAGCAGTTCTTC
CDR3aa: CASKVLRTTRLPLSYNEQFF

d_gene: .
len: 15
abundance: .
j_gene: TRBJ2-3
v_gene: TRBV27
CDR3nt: TGTGCCAGCGGGAGGAGGGTTGGTTACACAGATACGCAGTATTTT
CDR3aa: CASGRRVGYTDTQYF

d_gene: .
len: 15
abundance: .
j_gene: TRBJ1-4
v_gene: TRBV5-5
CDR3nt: TGTGCCAGCAGTGAAAGGTGGGGAGCTAATGAAAAACTGTTTTTT
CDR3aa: CASSERWGANEKLFF

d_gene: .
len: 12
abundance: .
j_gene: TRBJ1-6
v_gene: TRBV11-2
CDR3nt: TGTGCCAGCAGCTTAGAAGGTACTCGCCTCCACTTT
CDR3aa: CASSLEGTRLHF

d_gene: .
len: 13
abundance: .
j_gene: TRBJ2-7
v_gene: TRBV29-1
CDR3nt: TGCAGCGCCGGTTCCGGGAGCTGGAACGAGCAGTACTTC
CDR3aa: CSAGSGSWNEQYF

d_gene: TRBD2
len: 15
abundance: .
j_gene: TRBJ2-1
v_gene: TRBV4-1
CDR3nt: TGCGCCAGCAGCCAAGGTGGGACTAGCTACAATGAGCAGTTCTTC
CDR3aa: CASSQGGTSYNEQFF

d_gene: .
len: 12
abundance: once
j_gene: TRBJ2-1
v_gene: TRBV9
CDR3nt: TGTGCCAGCAGCGTAGTAAGCAATGAGCAGTTCTTC
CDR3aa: CASSVVSNEQFF

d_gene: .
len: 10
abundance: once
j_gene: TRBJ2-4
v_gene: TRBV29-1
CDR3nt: TGCAGCGTTGAGGAGGGTATTCAGTACTTC
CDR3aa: CSVEEGIQYF

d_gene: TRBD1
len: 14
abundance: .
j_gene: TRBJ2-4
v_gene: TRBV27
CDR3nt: TGTGCCAGCAGTTTATCGGCCAGGGGGAACATTCAGTACTTC
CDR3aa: CASSLSARGNIQYF

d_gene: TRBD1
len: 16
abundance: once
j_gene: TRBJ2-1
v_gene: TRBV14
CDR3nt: TGTGCCAGCAGCGACAGGGGCAGGGGTCCCTACAATGAGCAGTTCTTC
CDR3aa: CASSDRGRGPYNEQFF

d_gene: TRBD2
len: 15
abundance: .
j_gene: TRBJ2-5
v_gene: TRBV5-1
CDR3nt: TGCGCCAGCAGCTTGCTTCTCGGGAGGCGGGAGACCCAGTACTTC
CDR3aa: CASSLLLGRRETQYF

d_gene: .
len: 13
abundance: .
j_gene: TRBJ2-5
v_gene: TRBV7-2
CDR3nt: TGTGCCAGCAGCAACGACAGACAAGAGACCCAGTACTTC
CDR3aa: CASSNDRQETQYF

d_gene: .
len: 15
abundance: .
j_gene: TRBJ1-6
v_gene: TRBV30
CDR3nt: TGTGCCTGGGGGCCTCTTGCAGGGTATAATTCACCCCTCCACTTT
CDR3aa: CAWGPLAGYNSPLHF

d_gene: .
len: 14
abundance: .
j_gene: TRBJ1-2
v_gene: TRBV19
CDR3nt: TGTGCCAGTAGTAAACCGGGGAGTGACTATGGCTACACCTTC
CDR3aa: CASSKPGSDYGYTF

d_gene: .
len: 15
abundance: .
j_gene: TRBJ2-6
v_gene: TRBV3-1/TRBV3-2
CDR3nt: TGTGCCAGCAGCCCCGATGCGACTGGGGCCAACGTCCTGACTTTC
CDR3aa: CASSPDATGANVLTF

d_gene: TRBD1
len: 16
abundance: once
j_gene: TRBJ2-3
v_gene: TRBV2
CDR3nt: TGTGCCAGCAGTGAAGGGGTGGGACAGGGCACAGATACGCAGTATTTT
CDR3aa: CASSEGVGQGTDTQYF

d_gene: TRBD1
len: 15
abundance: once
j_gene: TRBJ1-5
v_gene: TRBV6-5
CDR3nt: TGTGCCAGCAAGTTCGGGACAGGGGTAGGTCAGCCCCAGCATTTT
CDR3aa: CASKFGTGVGQPQHF